A selection of T cell receptor beta chains follows, all from one sample in a study of shared clonotypes between healthy human individuals. TCRdb keeps only in-frame clones here, not all; method: immunoSEQ multiplex PCR. The sample lists 2 million to 2.5 million clones, under 97% occurring once. Sequenced input: naive CD4+ T cells sorted from blood. These receptors were collected from a man aged 18 to 30 in good health. Each CDR3 is given with its conserved first and last residue. Each record gives: J gene, V gene, clone size, D gene, CDR3 DNA, CDR3 protein. D genes are given only for firm matches. Clone size is given for some rows only: seen once, a few or many times, or a class if the clone is expanded.

TRBJ2-6 | TRBV30 | . | . | TGTGCCTGGACGACGGGGTCTGGGGCCAACGTCCTGACTTTC | CAWTTGSGANVLTF
TRBJ1-2 | TRBV29-1 | . | TRBD1 | TGCAGCGTTGATGGACAGGGGACCTATGGCTACACCTTC | CSVDGQGTYGYTF
TRBJ1-2 | TRBV7-2 | . | . | TGTGCCAGCAGCCCAACCCACTATGGCTACACCTTC | CASSPTHYGYTF
TRBJ1-6 | TRBV10-3 | . | . | TGTGCCATCAGTGATGGGTCACCCCTCCACTTT | CAISDGSPLHF
TRBJ2-6 | TRBV10-2 | once | . | TGCGCCAGCAGTTACACACCCACTTCTAACAGTCGGGCCAACGTCCTGACTTTC | CASSYTPTSNSRANVLTF
TRBJ1-6 | TRBV28 | . | . | TGTGCCAGCGTGGGGGGCTCGCTAGGTTCACCCCTCCACTTT | CASVGGSLGSPLHF
TRBJ1-1 | TRBV2 | . | TRBD1 | TGTGCCAGCAATAGAGACAGGGGCGAAACTGAAGCTTTCTTT | CASNRDRGETEAFF
TRBJ2-1 | TRBV9 | . | . | TGTGCCAGCAGCGTAGGGGCCGGGGGCCCTTACAATGAGCAGTTCTTC | CASSVGAGGPYNEQFF
TRBJ2-7 | TRBV7-8 | once | . | TGTGCCAGCAGCTTAATAGTAACCTACGAGCAGTACTTC | CASSLIVTYEQYF
TRBJ2-7 | TRBV28 | . | . | TGTGCCAGCAGTACCCCCGGGACAACAAGCTCCTACGAGCAGTACTTC | CASSTPGTTSSYEQYF
TRBJ2-1 | TRBV4-1 | . | TRBD2 | TGCGCCAGCAGCCAAATAATTACTAGCGGGAGAGGCGAGCAGTTCTTC | CASSQIITSGRGEQFF